These 31 T cell receptor beta chains originate from one sample sequenced in a study of cytomegalovirus exposure and HLA in healthy donors. The PCR contained 60 Vbeta and 13 Jbeta primers. Some clones are missing from TCRdb's copy, which holds only in-frame ones; the method was immunoSEQ multiplex PCR. The sample holds some 200,000 clones, roughly an eighth seen once. The sequenced sample consisted of PBMCs. These TCRs come from a man in his forties or fifties in good health and CMV-seropositive.

As to this clone: The junction does not match germline at one end; this may be a read error. The chain combines TRBV7-2 with TRBJ1-2; TRBD1 aligns across 8 bases. The CDR3 length is 13 residues. Germline V gene data show CDR1 as SGHTA and CDR2 as FQGNSA. The CDR3 here is CASSSTGVPLSGF. The CDR3 nucleotides read TGTGCCAGCAGCTCGACAGGGGTGCCCCTCTCTGGCTTC.

This clone was observed a few times. The genes are TRBV9 and TRBJ1-6; 7 bases match TRBD1. The germline V gene has CDR1 SGDLS and CDR2 YYNGEE. CDR3 length equals 15 residues. After removal of 3 bases from V and 7 bases from J, the junction contained 7 bases not matched to a gene. CDR3 region: CASSAAGTANSPLHF. In DNA, the CDR3 is TGTGCCAGCAGCGCCGCCGGGACAGCCAATTCACCCCTCCACTTT.

In this sample, this clone turned up a few times. This chain links TRBV7-9 with TRBJ1-1, with D tentatively TRBD1 (5 bases). Trimming removed 2 bases from V and 3 bases from J, with 7 bases in between. CDR1 is SEHNR, CDR2 FQNEAQ, per germline (reference sequence). This CDR3 has 13 amino acids. DNA for the CDR3: TGTGCCAGCAGCTTATGGGGGGACACTGAAGCTTTCTTT. Translated, it gives CASSLWGDTEAFF.

The V gene is TRBV5-4, the J gene TRBJ1-6; the D gene is possibly TRBD1 (6 bases). Trimming pared 3 bases from V and 11 bases from J, leaving 15 bases between. Germline lookup yields CDR1 SGHNT and CDR2 YYREEE (reference sequence). This CDR3 region has 14 residues. The CDR3 spells CASSSNRDPTPLHF. The CDR3 DNA is TGTGCCAGCAGCTCCAACAGGGACCCCACACCCCTCCACTTT. Together with reference TRBV5-4 and TRBJ1-6, the CDR3 gives the full variable domain: ETGVTQSPTHLIKTRGQQVTLRCSSQSGHNTVSWYQQALGQGPQFIFQYYREEENGRGNFPPRFSGLQFPNYSSELNVNALELDDSALYLCASSSNRDPTPLHFGNGTRLTVT.

This chain uses TRBV10-3 with TRBJ2-7, with 10 bases lining up with TRBD1. The V gene end was trimmed by 4 bases and the J gene end by 4 bases; junction bases not matched to a gene: 7. The germline V gene encodes CDR1 ENHRY and CDR2 SYGVKD. The CDR3 loop spans 15 amino acids. This CDR3 is CAISAADRGRYEQYV. CDR3 bases: TGTGCCATCAGTGCCGCAGACAGGGGGCGGTACGAGCAGTACGTC.

V is TRBV6-6 and J is TRBJ2-1; TRBD2 agrees at 13 bases. Per the germline V gene, CDR1 is MNHNY and CDR2 is SVGAGI (reference sequence). V gave up 0 bases and J gave up 10 bases; unmatched junction bases: 6. The CDR3 contains 16 residues. CDR3 region: CASSYSPTSGGKEQFF. The CDR3, as DNA: TGTGCCAGCAGTTACTCCCCGACTAGCGGGGGGAAGGAGCAGTTCTTC.

This clone has just a few counts. This sequence joins TRBV5-4 and TRBJ2-7; TRBD1 agrees at 9 bases. CDR3 length equals 15 residues. The junction had 9 bases not matched to a gene; V was cut back by 4 bases and J by 4 bases. CDR1 is SGHNT and CDR2 is YYREEE in the germline V gene (reference sequence). The CDR3 here is CASSIGTGYGYEQYF. In DNA form, the CDR3 reads TGTGCCAGCAGCATTGGGACAGGGTATGGGTACGAGCAGTACTTC. The complete variable domain, with remaining parts taken from reference TRBV5-4 and TRBJ2-7, reads ETGVTQSPTHLIKTRGQQVTLRCSSQSGHNTVSWYQQALGQGPQFIFQYYREEENGRGNFPPRFSGLQFPNYSSELNVNALELDDSALYLCASSIGTGYGYEQYFGPGTRLTVT.

Details on this clone: Within the sample, other DNA sequences also encode this same CDR3. The chain carries TRBV4-1 and TRBJ1-1; D may be TRBD1 (6 bases). The CDR3 contains 18 residues. Between the trimmed V and J ends, which lost 1 base and 1 base, there was a span of 19 bases. Germline values: CDR1 MGHRA, CDR2 YSYEKL. The DNA for the CDR3 is TGCGCCAGCAGCCAAGTTAATATAGGAACAGGGTCGAACACTGAAGCTTTCTTT. Its translation: CASSQVNIGTGSNTEAFF.

This clone came up a few times. This chain uses TRBV4-3 with TRBJ1-6, with 7 bases fitting TRBD1. V gave up 1 base and J gave up 7 bases; unmatched junction bases: 4. Looked up from germline, CDR1 is LGHNA and CDR2 is YSLEER. The CDR3 runs to 15 residues. DNA for the CDR3: TGCGCCAGCAGCCAAGTATTGGGACAGAATTCACCCCTCCACTTT. This sequence encodes CASSQVLGQNSPLHF.

V usage is TRBV28 and J usage is TRBJ1-5; D gene ambiguous. V was trimmed by 2 bases and J by 0 bases, leaving 8 bases between them. This CDR3 region has 15 residues. Germline V CDR1 and CDR2: MDHEN, SYDVKM. The DNA for the CDR3 is TGTGCCAGCAGTTTAGTCAGTCGTAGCAATCAGCCCCAGCATTTT. Protein sequence: CASSLVSRSNQPQHF.

In its sample, this clone was seen a few times. The chain employs TRBV19 and TRBJ1-1; no definite D call. The V gene lost 6 bases and the J gene lost 2 bases, with 13 bases spanning the gap. This CDR3 contains 14 residues. CDR1 is LNHDA and CDR2 is SQIVND in the germline V gene (reference sequence). The DNA for the CDR3 is TGTGCCAGTAGCACCCGGGGAATTAACACTGAAGCTTTCTTT. Amino acids: CASSTRGINTEAFF.

The chain has TRBV5-6 and TRBJ1-2, with 9 bases lining up with TRBD1. The CDR3 consists of 14 residues. Germline lookup yields CDR1 SGHDT and CDR2 YYEEEE. The trim removed 7 bases at V and 3 bases at J, leaving 7 bases unmatched. DNA of the CDR3: TGTGCCAGCGGAACAGGGGGCTTGGACTATGGCTACACCTTC. This gives the protein CASGTGGLDYGYTF.

The chain links TRBV11-3 to TRBJ2-7; D remains ambiguous. This CDR3 is built from 12 residues. Per germline, CDR1 SGHNT and CDR2 YENEEA. The V end lost 0 bases, the J end lost 12 bases, and 12 bases lay between the germline ends. In DNA form, the CDR3 reads TGTGCCAGCAGCTTAGATCAGGCCAGGTTGTACGTC. Its translation is CASSLDQARLYV.

This clone was seen more than once but under ten times. The gene calls are TRBV15 and TRBJ2-7; TRBD2 is a possible D gene (6 bases). This CDR3 comprises 15 residues. The V gene lost 5 bases and the J gene lost 2 bases, with 16 bases spanning the gap. Germline V gene sequence: CDR1 LNHNV, CDR2 YYDKDF (reference sequence). The CDR3 nucleotides read TGTGCCACCAGCCCGCTGAATAGCGGCACCTACGAGCAGTACTTC. Translating gives CATSPLNSGTYEQYF.

V is TRBV5-6 and J is TRBJ1-5; no definite D call. The CDR3 runs to 15 residues. Germline CDR1 and CDR2: SGHDT and YYEEEE. V shed 3 bases and J shed 3 bases, with 13 bases lying between them. The CDR3 DNA reads TGTGCCAGCAGCTCCGCCCACGCGTACAATCAGCCCCAGCATTTT. Translation gives CASSSAHAYNQPQHF.

The table lists this clone with a few counts. The chain carries TRBV7-9 and TRBJ2-7, with TRBD1 identical over 9 bases. Germline CDR1 is SEHNR and CDR2 is FQNEAQ (reference sequence). The CDR3 runs 14 residues. The trim removed 5 bases at V and 4 bases at J, leaving 6 bases unmatched. CDR3 sequence: CASSIGQGTYEQYV. The CDR3 bases are TGTGCCAGCAGCATAGGACAGGGGACTTACGAGCAGTACGTC.

A few counts support this clone. The rearrangement links TRBV2 to TRBJ1-1; D remains ambiguous. There are 16 residues in the CDR3. Trimming took 6 bases from V and 1 from J, leaving 18 bases between them. In germline, CDR1 is SNHLY, CDR2 FYNNEI. CDR3 in DNA: TGTGCCAGCAGCCTCGAGGGTAGAAGTTCGAACACTGAAGCTTTCTTT. This sequence encodes CASSLEGRSSNTEAFF.

The chain has TRBV6-4 and TRBJ2-3, with 11 bases aligning to TRBD2. The V gene's germline CDR1 is MRHNA and CDR2 SNTAGT. V lost 2 bases to trimming and J lost 6 bases; unmatched junction nucleotides: 4. The CDR3 totals 15 residues. Written as DNA, the CDR3 is TGTGCCAGCAGTGACGGCCCTAGCGGGGGGGATACGCAGTATTTT. Translating gives CASSDGPSGGDTQYF.

V and J are TRBV5-1 and TRBJ2-1; tentative D call: TRBD1 (6 bases). The CDR3 sequence is 15 residues long. The germline gives CDR1 SGHRS, CDR2 YFSETQ. The V end was cut by 0 bases, the J end by 5 bases, with 12 bases between. The CDR3 DNA is TGCGCCAGCAGCTTGGTCAGGGGCCATAACAATGAGCAGTTCTTC. Its protein is CASSLVRGHNNEQFF.

In this sample, this clone turned up once. This chain connects TRBV7-2 to TRBJ2-5; weak D call: TRBD1 (6 bases). V lost 3 bases and J 4 bases, leaving 6 bases between the germline ends. The length of the CDR3 is 12 residues. CDR1 and CDR2 (germline): SGHTA, FQGNSA. CDR3 sequence (DNA): TGTGCCAGCAGCTTCAGGGGAGAGACCCAGTACTTC. Residues: CASSFRGETQYF.

This clone was found a few times. The chain employs TRBV7-2 and TRBJ2-1; maybe TRBD2 (5 bases). The CDR3 extends over 13 amino acids. Germline loops: CDR1 SGHTA, CDR2 FQGNSA. The V end was cut by 5 bases, the J end by 7 bases, with 12 bases between. CDR3 residues: CASSLLRGNEQFF. The CDR3 coding sequence is TGTGCCAGCAGCCTCTTGCGAGGGAATGAGCAGTTCTTC.

V and J are TRBV5-1 and TRBJ2-7; 9 bases map to TRBD1. The CDR3 runs 17 residues. Trimming took 3 bases from V and 2 from J; bases not matched to a gene: 12. In germline, CDR1 is SGHRS, CDR2 YFSETQ. The CDR3 reads CASSYFSPGQGTYEQYF. DNA for the CDR3: TGCGCCAGCAGCTACTTTTCCCCGGGACAGGGCACCTACGAGCAGTACTTC.

J is TRBJ2-1 and V is TRBV5-6, with 7 positions matching TRBD1. CDR1 SGHDT and CDR2 YYEEEE come from the germline V gene. The CDR3 runs 12 residues. After removal of 4 bases from V and 9 bases from J, the junction contained 4 bases not matched to a gene. DNA of the CDR3: TGTGCCAGCAGCCCACAGGGGTCTGAGCAGTTCTTC. This gives the protein CASSPQGSEQFF.

The chain links TRBV6-1 to TRBJ2-5, with 12 nucleotides matching TRBD2. The CDR3 runs to 13 residues. Germline V gene data show CDR1 as MNHNS and CDR2 as SASEGT. The junction had 4 bases not matched to a gene; V was cut back by 10 bases and J by 4 bases. CDR3 DNA: TGTGCCACCCGGACTAGCGGGGCAGAGACCCAGTACTTC. It specifies CATRTSGAETQYF.

This clone was seen more than once but under ten times. This chain connects TRBV11-3 to TRBJ2-5; D perhaps matches TRBD1 (6 bases). Trimming removed 3 bases from V and 5 bases from J, with 10 bases in between. The germline gives CDR1 SGHNT, CDR2 YENEEA. This CDR3 spans 13 amino acids. The CDR3 nucleotides are TGTGCCAGCAGCTTCAGTCAGGGGGAGACCCAGTACTTC. It specifies CASSFSQGETQYF.

The chain uses TRBV5-4 and TRBJ2-7, with TRBD1 matching over 7 bases. In germline, CDR1 is SGHNT, CDR2 YYREEE (reference sequence). The CDR3 totals 13 residues. The J segment lost 7 bases and the V segment lost 4 bases, leaving 8 bases of the junction unmatched. CDR3 nucleotide sequence: TGTGCCAGCAGCGAGGGACAGAAGGGTGAGCAGTACGTC. Translating gives CASSEGQKGEQYV.

The CDR3 region is CASSLFVGLVYEQFF. The CDR3 nucleotides are TGTGCCAGCAGCTTATTTGTCGGACTAGTCTATGAGCAGTTCTTC. The chain is built from TRBV7-2 and TRBJ2-1; 7 bases agree with TRBD2. J gave up 8 bases and V 2 bases, and 9 bases lay outside the gene matches. The germline gives CDR1 SGHTA, CDR2 FQGNSA. The CDR3 loop spans 15 amino acids.

The chain carries TRBV6-5 and TRBJ2-3; 9 bases map to TRBD2. V gave up 0 bases and J gave up 5 bases; unmatched junction bases: 3. CDR3 length: 15 amino acids. The germline CDR1 and CDR2 sequences are MNHEY and SVGAGI. The CDR3 DNA is TGTGCCAGCAGTTACTCGGGACTAGCTCAAGATACGCAGTATTTT. This translates into CASSYSGLAQDTQYF.

V gene TRBV11-2 combines with J gene TRBJ2-3, with unresolved D. V shed 0 bases and J shed 7 bases, with 8 bases lying between them. CDR3 size: 13 residues. CDR1 is SGHAT, CDR2 FQNNGV, per germline. This chain's CDR3 is CASSLDIVNTQYF. CDR3 sequence (DNA): TGTGCCAGCAGCTTAGATATTGTAAATACGCAGTATTTT.

This clone appeared a few times. This rearrangement joins TRBV2 to TRBJ2-5, with 8 bases aligning to TRBD2. V lost 6 bases, J lost 5 bases, and 5 bases stayed unmatched. The germline gives CDR1 SNHLY, CDR2 FYNNEI. The CDR3 is made up of 13 amino acids. CDR3 coding DNA: TGTGCCAGCAGGCGGGGGGCCGGGGAGACCCAGTACTTC. It translates to CASRRGAGETQYF.

This clone was seen a few times. The chain recombines TRBV11-3 with TRBJ2-3; D gene uncertain. Deletions cut 0 bases from V and 6 bases from J, with 7 bases between. Germline V gene lookup returns CDR1 SGHNT and CDR2 YENEEA. The CDR3 loop spans 13 amino acids. The CDR3 region has the DNA TGTGCCAGCAGCTTAGAGGAGCCCGATACGCAGTATTTT. It yields the protein CASSLEEPDTQYF.